These 32 T cell receptor beta chains were all obtained from the same sample, sequenced in a study of cytomegalovirus exposure and HLA in healthy donors. The PCR used 60 Vbeta and 13 Jbeta primers. Clones were read by immunoSEQ multiplex PCR, and TCRdb kept only the in-frame ones, dropping some. The data hold approximately 240,000 clones, with roughly 82% observed a single time. The sequenced sample was PBMCs. The receptors were gathered from a woman in her thirties or forties in good health and CMV-seropositive.

This chain links TRBV7-9 with TRBJ1-2; tentatively, D is TRBD1 (5 bases). The germline CDR1 and CDR2 sequences are SEHNR and FQNEAQ (reference sequence). This CDR3 comprises 14 residues. V lost 5 bases, J lost 6 bases, and 16 bases lay in between. As DNA, the CDR3 is TGTGCCAGCAGCCCAAGCGGGGGGATCCATGGCTACACCTTC. Protein sequence: CASSPSGGIHGYTF.

This clone was seen just once. This chain's CDR3 is CASSRAGEGNTIYF. The CDR3 DNA follows: TGCGCCAGCAGCCGAGCTGGGGAGGGAAACACCATATATTTT. The gene calls are TRBV10-2 and TRBJ1-3, with no clear D. This CDR3 is 14 amino acids long. V lost 6 bases and J 4 bases, leaving 13 bases between the germline ends. Germline V gives CDR1 WSHSY, CDR2 SAAADI.

This clone was seen once. The rearrangement joins TRBV5-1 to TRBJ2-7; 8 bases map to TRBD1. Germline loops: CDR1 SGHRS, CDR2 YFSETQ. V was clipped by 3 bases and J by 5 bases; unmatched bases: 10. This CDR3 spans 15 amino acids. CDR3 protein: CASSSIGTGLNEQYF. CDR3 nucleotide sequence: TGCGCCAGCAGCTCCATCGGGACAGGCCTCAACGAGCAGTACTTC.

The J gene is TRBJ2-7, the V gene TRBV30; 9 nucleotides align to TRBD1. This CDR3 is 14 amino acids long. V was clipped by 2 bases and J by 2 bases; unmatched bases: 4. Germline V gives CDR1 GTSNPN, CDR2 SVGIG (reference sequence). The CDR3, as DNA: TGTGCCTGGAGTCCCGGGACAGGGACCTACGAGCAGTACTTC. Its translation is CAWSPGTGTYEQYF. Drawing the rest from reference TRBV30 and TRBJ2-7, the complete variable domain is SQTIHQWPATLVQPVGSPLSLECTVEGTSNPNLYWYRQAAGRGLQLLFYSVGIGQISSEVPQNLSASRPQDRQFILSSKKLLLSDSGFYLCAWSPGTGTYEQYFGPGTRLTVT.

The rearrangement uses TRBV19 and TRBJ2-3; weak D call: TRBD1 (6 bases). The CDR3 is made up of 15 amino acids. Trimming shortened V by 5 bases and J by 3 bases, and 15 bases separated the two germline ends. Per the germline V gene, CDR1 is LNHDA and CDR2 is SQIVND (reference sequence). This chain's CDR3 is CASSLTGYRTDTQYF. The CDR3 DNA is TGTGCCAGTAGTCTCACAGGGTATCGAACAGATACGCAGTATTTT.

This clone was picked up a small number of times. The chain links TRBV7-6 to TRBJ1-5; the D is unclear. CDR1 is SGHVS, CDR2 FNYEAQ, per germline. V lost 5 bases and J 4 bases, leaving 9 bases between the germline ends. The CDR3 is 13 amino acids. CDR3 in amino acids: CASSRGRNQPQHF. CDR3 DNA: TGTGCCAGCAGCCGTGGTCGGAATCAGCCCCAGCATTTT.

The V call is TRBV14, the J call TRBJ1-1; the D gene is possibly TRBD1 (5 bases). This CDR3 region has 14 residues. The germline gives CDR1 SGHDN, CDR2 FVKESK. Trimming took off 0 bases at V and 4 bases at J, with 9 bases between the two ends. This CDR3 reads CASSQDTDSTEAFF. The CDR3 DNA follows: TGTGCCAGCAGCCAAGATACTGACAGCACTGAAGCTTTCTTT.

In this sample, this clone turned up once. The rearrangement uses TRBV30 and TRBJ1-2; D is unresolved. The CDR3 extends over 13 amino acids. Germline-derived CDR1 and CDR2 are GTSNPN and SVGIG (reference sequence). V shed 0 bases and J shed 4 bases, with 9 bases lying between them. DNA of the CDR3: TGTGCCTGGAGTGTAGTAGCGGGCTATGGCTACACCTTC. Its protein is CAWSVVAGYGYTF.

The chain joins TRBV5-1 to TRBJ1-1, with TRBD1 as a possible D gene (6 bases). V shed 4 bases and J shed 7 bases, with 17 bases lying between them. This CDR3 spans 14 amino acids. CDR1 SGHRS and CDR2 YFSETQ come from the germline V gene. CDR3 bases: TGCGCCAGCAGCAAATTAGGGGGTGCCCGTGAAGCTTTCTTT. Protein product: CASSKLGGAREAFF.

The CDR3 DNA is TGCGCCAGCAGCGCGGACATAAGGGAGACCCAGTACTTC. Its translation: CASSADIRETQYF. The gene calls are TRBV5-1 and TRBJ2-5, with D perhaps TRBD1 (5 bases). This CDR3 is built from 13 residues. Looked up from germline, CDR1 is SGHRS and CDR2 is YFSETQ. Trimming removed 4 bases from V and 5 bases from J, with 12 bases in between.

This clone was observed a few times. The chain employs TRBV5-1 and TRBJ2-7, with 8 bases that match TRBD2. The ends lost 0 bases at V and 1 base at J; junction bases unmatched: 6. Germline CDR1 and CDR2: SGHRS and YFSETQ. The CDR3 is 16 residues long. CDR3: CASSLDPSGFSYEQYF. The CDR3 bases are TGCGCCAGCAGCTTGGACCCTAGCGGGTTTTCCTACGAGCAGTACTTC.

The chain is built from TRBV2 and TRBJ2-2, with a possible D match to TRBD2 (6 bases). This CDR3 comprises 15 residues. V was cut by 3 bases and J by 0 bases, with 8 bases left in between. CDR1 and CDR2 from the germline V gene are SNHLY and FYNNEI. CDR3 region: CASSDPGANTGELFF. The CDR3 DNA reads as TGTGCCAGCAGTGACCCGGGGGCGAACACCGGGGAGCTGTTTTTT.

This clone turned up a few times. The genes are TRBV7-9 and TRBJ2-2, with D perhaps TRBD2 (5 bases). The CDR3 consists of 16 residues. V lost 6 bases to trimming and J lost 3 bases, with 17 bases between them. Looked up from germline, CDR1 is SEHNR and CDR2 is FQNEAQ (reference sequence). CDR3 residues: CASRKGAAEDTGELFF. CDR3 nucleotide sequence: TGTGCCAGCAGAAAAGGCGCAGCGGAAGACACCGGGGAGCTGTTTTTT.

The chain combines TRBV10-3 with TRBJ1-1; maybe TRBD1 (6 bases). The CDR3 sequence is 15 residues long. Germline V gene lookup returns CDR1 ENHRY and CDR2 SYGVKD. Trimming left V 6 bases short and J 3 bases short, with 17 bases between. For the CDR3, the DNA is TGTGCCATCAGACGAGCAGCGGGGGCGTACACTGAAGCTTTCTTT. Its protein is CAIRRAAGAYTEAFF.

As concerns this clone: The junction departs from the called germline gene at one end, perhaps through a read error. The chain couples TRBV7-9 to TRBJ2-7; D is ambiguous. Per germline, CDR1 SEHNR and CDR2 FQNEAQ (reference sequence). The CDR3 has 13 residues. The CDR3 coding sequence is TGTTCCAGCAGCCTCCGAGCCCTAGACGAGCAGTACTTC. This translates into CSSSLRALDEQYF.

This clone was seen only a few times. This chain uses TRBV2 with TRBJ1-2; D not resolved. With 3 bases removed from V and 6 bases from J, the gap between germline ends came to 11 bases. CDR1 SNHLY and CDR2 FYNNEI come from the germline V gene. This CDR3 has 13 amino acids. The CDR3: CASSEKALDGYTF. CDR3 DNA sequence: TGTGCCAGCAGTGAGAAGGCTCTAGATGGCTACACCTTC.

J is TRBJ2-2 and V is TRBV6-5; D is ambiguous. The ends were cut back, 6 bases at V and 5 bases at J, with 13 bases in the middle. The CDR3 sequence is 14 residues long. Looked up from germline, CDR1 is MNHEY and CDR2 is SVGAGI. The CDR3 sequence: CASRLTQATGELFF. Written as DNA, the CDR3 is TGTGCCAGCAGACTAACTCAAGCTACCGGGGAGCTGTTTTTT.

This clone was detected a few times. The CDR3 nucleotides are TGTGCCAGCAGCTTACCCCTAGAGACCGGGGAGCTGTTTTTT. Protein sequence: CASSLPLETGELFF. The chain is built from TRBV7-2 and TRBJ2-2, with D unclear. The CDR3 is 14 amino acids. Trimming left V 2 bases short and J 5 bases short, with 9 bases between. Germline CDR1 is SGHTA and CDR2 is FQGNSA.

The chain links TRBV10-3 to TRBJ2-1; tentatively, D is TRBD2 (6 bases). There are 16 residues in the CDR3. Germline CDR1 and CDR2: ENHRY and SYGVKD. Deletions cut 3 bases from V and 3 bases from J, with 15 bases between. The CDR3 DNA reads TGTGCCATCAGTGATATAGCGAGGGGAGGCTACAATGAGCAGTTCTTC. Translated: CAISDIARGGYNEQFF.

The genes are TRBV18 and TRBJ2-5; TRBD1 matches 8 bases. The CDR3 length is 15 residues. The J segment lost 0 bases and the V segment lost 2 bases, leaving 2 bases of the junction unmatched. Germline CDR1 reads KGHSH; CDR2 reads LQKENI. The CDR3 loop is CASSPGDRYQETQYF. The CDR3 bases are TGTGCCAGCTCACCAGGGGACAGGTACCAAGAGACCCAGTACTTC.

This rearrangement joins TRBV18 to TRBJ2-7, with TRBD2 as a possible D gene (7 bases). Germline values: CDR1 KGHSH, CDR2 LQKENI. There are 14 residues in the CDR3. V gave up 6 bases and J gave up 3 bases, with 15 bases separating them. The CDR3 sequence is CASSEGGGFYEQYF. The CDR3 nucleotides are TGTGCCAGCTCGGAGGGGGGGGGCTTCTACGAGCAGTACTTC.

The chain combines TRBV18 with TRBJ2-7; 8 bases fit TRBD1. Germline trimming cut 3 bases from V and 2 bases from J; bases unmatched to any gene: 3. Germline lookup yields CDR1 KGHSH and CDR2 LQKENI. The CDR3 has 14 amino acids. CDR3 amino acids: CASSPGQEAYEQYF. The CDR3 nucleotides read TGTGCCAGCTCACCGGGACAGGAAGCCTACGAGCAGTACTTC.

The gene calls are TRBV4-2 and TRBJ2-3, with 8 positions matching TRBD2. The CDR3 length is 15 residues. Looked up from germline, CDR1 is LGHNA and CDR2 is YNFKEQ. V gave up 1 base and J gave up 4 bases; unmatched junction bases: 4. CDR3 nucleotide sequence: TGTGCCAGCAGCCAAGCCAGCGGGAGACCAGATACGCAGTATTTT. The encoded protein is CASSQASGRPDTQYF.

This clone was seen a handful of times. The chain employs TRBV10-3 and TRBJ2-5; 7 nucleotides match TRBD1. CDR3 length equals 16 residues. CDR1 is ENHRY and CDR2 is SYGVKD in the germline V gene. V was clipped by 0 bases and J by 2 bases; unmatched bases: 6. CDR3 in DNA: TGTGCCATCAGTGAGTCTGAGACAGGGTATCAAGAGACCCAGTACTTC. Translation gives CAISESETGYQETQYF.

The rearrangement uses TRBV12-5 and TRBJ1-5, with D possibly TRBD1 on 6 matching bases. The germline V gene has CDR1 LGHNT and CDR2 FRNRAP. The CDR3 has 12 amino acids. Trimming stripped 6 bases from V and 9 bases from J, with 12 bases between. The DNA of the CDR3 is TGTGCTAGTGGACCAGGGGTTCCGCCCCAGCATTTT. Protein product: CASGPGVPPQHF. Combining the CDR3 with reference TRBV12-5 and TRBJ1-5 gives the whole variable domain DARVTQTPRHKVTEMGQEVTMRCQPILGHNTVFWYRQTMMQGLELLAYFRNRAPLDDSGMPKDRFSAEMPDATLATLKIQPSEPRDSAVYFCASGPGVPPQHFGDGTRLSIL.

Regarding this clone: The junction departs from the called germline gene at one end, perhaps through a read error. The chain recombines TRBV7-3 with TRBJ1-1; 9 bases are a match to TRBD1. Germline CDR1 and CDR2: SGHTA and FQGTGA. The CDR3 runs to 14 residues. The CDR3 is CVSSGVPGQGKAFF. The CDR3 DNA reads as TGTGTCAGCAGCGGAGTCCCGGGACAGGGAAAAGCTTTCTTT.

The genes are TRBV2 and TRBJ2-7, with D perhaps matching TRBD2 (5 bases). This CDR3 spans 13 amino acids. Trimming took 4 bases from V and 1 from J, leaving 8 bases between them. Germline V gives CDR1 SNHLY, CDR2 FYNNEI. CDR3 in DNA: TGTGCCAGCAGTGCGGACTGGTCCTACGAGCAGTACTTC. Translated, it gives CASSADWSYEQYF.

V and J are TRBV19 and TRBJ2-7; 8 bases are a match to TRBD1. This CDR3 has 15 amino acids. V gave up 5 bases and J gave up 5 bases; unmatched junction bases: 11. Per the germline V gene, CDR1 is LNHDA and CDR2 is SQIVND (reference sequence). The CDR3 sequence is CASSATHRGSDEQYF. For the CDR3, the DNA is TGTGCCAGTAGTGCGACCCACAGGGGGTCGGACGAGCAGTACTTC.

This chain links TRBV11-2 with TRBJ2-7; a possible D gene is TRBD1 (5 bases). Germline CDR1 SGHAT, CDR2 FQNNGV. Deletions cut 6 bases from V and 4 bases from J, with 10 bases between. CDR3 length equals 12 residues. In DNA form, the CDR3 reads TGTGCCAGCAGGTCCACAGGTTACGAGCAGTACTTC. It translates to CASRSTGYEQYF.

The rearrangement joins TRBV30 to TRBJ1-5; D is unclear. From germline, CDR1 is GTSNPN and CDR2 SVGIG (reference sequence). The CDR3 length is 14 residues. Trimming took off 2 bases at V and 2 bases at J, with 10 bases between the two ends. The CDR3 DNA is TGTGCCTGGAGTTATACCTCGGGCAATCAGCCCCAGCATTTT. Amino acids: CAWSYTSGNQPQHF.

The V call is TRBV6-1, the J call TRBJ1-1, with D possibly being TRBD1 (5 bases). The germline V gene has CDR1 MNHNS and CDR2 SASEGT. The V end was cut by 5 bases, the J end by 9 bases, with 19 bases between. There are 14 residues in the CDR3. The CDR3 nucleotides read TGTGCCAGCAGTCACAGGTTCGCGGAGGGTAAAGCTTTCTTT. It encodes CASSHRFAEGKAFF.

The V gene is TRBV6-6, the J gene TRBJ1-1, with D unresolved. Trimming shortened V by 2 bases and J by 2 bases, and 9 bases separated the two germline ends. Per the germline V gene, CDR1 is MNHNY and CDR2 is SVGAGI (reference sequence). This CDR3 comprises 14 residues. CDR3 sequence: CASSYRVTNTEAFF. CDR3 coding DNA: TGTGCCAGCAGTTACCGGGTAACCAACACTGAAGCTTTCTTT.